This T cell receptor beta chain was sequenced during a study of type 1 regulatory T cells. Study observations and caveats: Compared with non-Tr1 cells, Tr1 cells showed a narrower TCR repertoire.

CDR3 length equals 15 residues. Germline CDR1 SGHTA, CDR2 FQGNSA. V lost 3 bases and J 5 bases, leaving 16 bases between the germline ends. Each CDR3 protein is one row after TCRdb ran MiXCR on the reads. The table shows 70,000 or so distinct CDR3 sequences, with about a fifth occurring only once. Turning to this clonotype: Antigen: not known.

The sample comprised cultured type 1 regulatory T (Tr1) cells, either the whole culture or a sorted fraction (not recorded which). The J gene is TRBJ1-1, the V gene TRBV7-2, with a tentative D call TRBD1 (5 bases). The sequence derives from a human donor in good health. DNA for the CDR3: TGTGCCAGCAGCTTCAGGCAGGGCACTAGGACTGAAGCTTTCTTT. Amino acids: CASSFRQGTRTEAFF.